A selection of T cell receptor beta chains follows, all from one sample in a study of T cell changes during pregnancy in multiple sclerosis. Measured with immunoSEQ multiplex PCR; TCRdb has only the in-frame clones, and not every one. There are approximately 74,000 clones in the sample; approximately 90% occur only once, and less than 4% lies in the top ten. The starting material was peripheral blood, obtained before pregnancy. These TCRs come from a female donor with multiple sclerosis, enrolled in a pregnancy study. Each CDR3 is given with its conserved first and last residue. The D gene is left open where the match is weak. Clone size appears in some rows only: once, few, many, or a class for an expanded clone.

d_gene | abundance | j_gene | v_gene | CDR3aa | CDR3nt
TRBD1 | few | TRBJ2-1 | TRBV19 | CASSDAGQGISNEQFF | TGTGCCAGTAGTGACGCCGGACAGGGGATTTCCAATGAGCAGTTCTTC
TRBD2 | - | TRBJ2-1 | TRBV6-6 | CASILAGGPSNEQFF | TGTGCCAGCATCCTAGCGGGGGGGCCAAGCAATGAGCAGTTCTTC
- | - | TRBJ1-5 | TRBV5-5 | CASSPWELSGQPQHF | TGTGCCAGCAGCCCCTGGGAGTTGTCAGGACAGCCCCAGCATTTT
TRBD1 | - | TRBJ2-1 | TRBV6-1 | CASSRQGIYNEQFF | TGTGCCAGCAGTAGACAGGGTATCTACAATGAGCAGTTCTTC
- | - | TRBJ2-7 | TRBV6-1 | CASSVGGEREQYF | TGTGCCAGCAGTGTAGGGGGGGAAAGGGAGCAGTACTTC
TRBD2 | - | TRBJ2-3 | TRBV30 | CVTTAGASTDTQYF | TGTGTCACTACAGCGGGAGCGAGCACAGATACGCAGTATTTT
- | once | TRBJ1-3 | TRBV11-2 | CASSLNRGNTIYF | TGTGCCAGCAGCTTAAACAGGGGAAACACCATATATTTT
TRBD1 | - | TRBJ2-5 | TRBV27 | CASSQQGLQETQYF | TGTGCCAGCAGTCAACAGGGGCTACAAGAGACCCAGTACTTC
- | - | TRBJ1-2 | TRBV30 | CAWSVQGFGYTF | TGTGCCTGGAGTGTACAGGGATTTGGCTACACCTTC
TRBD1 | - | TRBJ2-1 | TRBV11-3 | CASSVGQGDTNEQFF | TGTGCCAGCAGCGTAGGACAGGGGGACACCAATGAGCAGTTCTTC
TRBD1 | - | TRBJ1-1 | TRBV29-1 | CSVGGDRGTEAFF | TGCAGCGTGGGGGGGGACAGGGGGACTGAAGCTTTCTTT
TRBD2 | - | TRBJ2-5 | TRBV15 | CATSSGGGRNPQWETQYF | TGTGCCACCAGCAGCGGGGGGGGAAGGAACCCACAATGGGAGACCCAGTACTTC
TRBD1 | once | TRBJ2-6 | TRBV4-1 | CASSPDTGQGYSGANVLTF | TGCGCCAGCAGCCCCGATACGGGACAGGGGTACTCTGGGGCCAACGTCCTGACTTTC
- | - | TRBJ1-1 | TRBV27 | CASREGGMDTEAFF | TGTGCCAGCAGGGAAGGGGGAATGGACACTGAAGCTTTCTTT
TRBD2 | once | TRBJ2-7 | TRBV10-3 | CAISGSLAGAYEQYF | TGTGCCATCAGTGGTAGTCTAGCGGGAGCCTACGAGCAGTACTTC
- | once | TRBJ1-5 | TRBV18 | CASSLSNQPQHF | TGTGCCAGCTCACTCTCCAATCAGCCCCAGCATTTT
TRBD1 | - | TRBJ2-1 | TRBV19 | CASSAGTGNNEQFF | TGTGCCAGTAGTGCGGGGACAGGGAACAATGAGCAGTTCTTC
TRBD1 | - | TRBJ2-7 | TRBV7-2 | CASTPGTGQNTYEQYF | TGTGCCAGCACTCCGGGAACGGGACAGAATACCTACGAGCAGTACTTC
TRBD1 | - | TRBJ2-6 | TRBV4-3 | CASSQRTGPLDSGANVLTF | TGCGCCAGCAGCCAAAGGACAGGGCCCTTGGACTCTGGGGCCAACGTCCTGACTTTC
- | once | TRBJ1-1 | TRBV15 | CATSRDRGYGDRGTKAFF | TGTGCCACCAGCAGAGATAGGGGGTATGGGGATAGGGGGACAAAAGCTTTCTTT
- | - | TRBJ1-5 | TRBV5-8 | CASSSDGGNQPQHF | TGTGCCAGCAGCTCAGACGGAGGCAATCAGCCCCAGCATTTT
TRBD1 | - | TRBJ2-1 | TRBV6-5 | CASSSGTGMVYEQFF | TGTGCCAGCAGCTCCGGGACAGGGATGGTTTATGAGCAGTTCTTC
- | - | TRBJ1-3 | TRBV23-1 | CASSHTNRGLCTIYF | TGCGCCAGCAGTCACACCAATCGGGGACTATGCACCATATATTTT
- | few | TRBJ2-4 | TRBV5-1 | CASSDTVGDIQYF | TGCGCCAGCAGCGACACAGTCGGGGACATTCAGTACTTC
- | - | TRBJ2-5 | TRBV5-1 | CASSLGVQETQYF | TGCGCCAGCAGCTTGGGAGTCCAAGAGACCCAGTACTTC
- | - | TRBJ2-3 | TRBV7-6 | CASSFQRGTDTQYF | TGTGCCAGCAGCTTCCAGCGGGGCACAGATACGCAGTATTTT
TRBD2 | - | TRBJ2-5 | TRBV5-1 | CASSLGTSGRASGETQYF | TGCGCCAGCAGCTTGGGGACTAGCGGGAGGGCCTCCGGAGAGACCCAGTACTTC
TRBD1 | - | TRBJ1-1 | TRBV10-1 | CASRDREYTEAFF | TGCGCCAGCAGGGACAGGGAATACACTGAAGCTTTCTTT
TRBD1 | - | TRBJ1-2 | TRBV7-2 | CASSLIPGGDGYTF | TGTGCCAGCAGCTTAATCCCAGGGGGTGATGGCTACACCTTC
- | once | TRBJ1-4 | TRBV5-6 | CASSLVGGLGEKLFF | TGTGCCAGCAGCTTGGTGGGGGGGCTAGGTGAAAAACTGTTTTTT
- | - | TRBJ1-1 | TRBV4-2 | CASSQSPGNTEAFF | TGTGCCAGCAGCCAATCCCCGGGGAACACTGAAGCTTTCTTT
- | - | TRBJ2-2 | TRBV7-9 | CASSSDTVGELFF | TGTGCCAGCTCATCGGACACCGTAGGGGAGCTGTTTTTT
- | - | TRBJ2-4 | TRBV7-9 | CASSLDGGLAKNIQYF | TGTGCCAGCAGCTTAGACGGGGGACTAGCCAAAAACATTCAGTACTTC
TRBD1 | - | TRBJ2-7 | TRBV7-3 | CASSKDGTVTKKTF | TGTGCCAGCAGCAAAGACGGGACAGTTACTAAGAAGACTTTC
TRBD2 | - | TRBJ2-5 | TRBV6-1 | CASSAIGTSRETQYF | TGTGCCAGCAGTGCCATAGGGACTAGCCGGGAGACCCAGTACTTC
- | - | TRBJ1-3 | TRBV7-9 | CASSSPGQTYSGNTIYF | TGTGCCAGCAGCTCCCCAGGACAGACTTACTCTGGAAACACCATATATTTT